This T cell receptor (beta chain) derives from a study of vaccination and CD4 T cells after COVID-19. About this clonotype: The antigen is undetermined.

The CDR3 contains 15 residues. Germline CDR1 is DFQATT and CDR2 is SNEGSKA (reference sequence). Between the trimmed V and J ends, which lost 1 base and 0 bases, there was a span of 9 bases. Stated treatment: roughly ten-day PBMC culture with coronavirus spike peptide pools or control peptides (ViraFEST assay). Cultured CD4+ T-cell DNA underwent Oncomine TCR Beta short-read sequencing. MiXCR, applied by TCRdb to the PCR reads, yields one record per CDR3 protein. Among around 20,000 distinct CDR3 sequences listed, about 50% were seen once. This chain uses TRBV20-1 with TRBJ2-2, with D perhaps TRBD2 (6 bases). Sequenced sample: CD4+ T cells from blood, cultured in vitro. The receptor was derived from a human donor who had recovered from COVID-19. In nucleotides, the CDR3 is TGCAGTGCTAGAGGGACTACCACGAACACCGGGGAGCTGTTTTTT. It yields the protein CSARGTTTNTGELFF.